The 3 T cell receptor beta chains given below trace back to one sample, sequenced in a study of beta chain features in type 1 diabetes. Expressed TCRB transcripts were sequenced because the entire RNA isolate underwent reverse transcription. TCRdb's copy holds only in-frame clones and misses some; the assay was immunoSEQ multiplex PCR. Of about half a million clones detected, more than 9.5% appear once; the ten largest clones hold approximately 0.05%. The sequenced material came from naive CD4+ T cells from blood. The receptors here all came from a woman in her late teens or twenties in good health.

There are a few counts of this clone. The J gene is TRBJ1-5, the V gene TRBV5-1; a possible D gene is TRBD1 (6 bases). The V gene lost 0 bases and the J gene lost 6 bases, with 10 bases spanning the gap. CDR1 is SGHRS and CDR2 is YFSETQ in the germline V gene. The CDR3 extends over 14 amino acids. CDR3: CASSLDGGRQPQHF. As DNA, the CDR3 is TGCGCCAGCAGCTTGGACGGGGGCCGTCAGCCCCAGCATTTT.

V is TRBV29-1 and J is TRBJ1-2, with D unclear. The CDR3 is made up of 12 amino acids. V was clipped by 4 bases and J by 4 bases, with 10 bases between them. The V gene's germline CDR1 is SQVTM and CDR2 ANQGSEA. This chain's CDR3 is CSVAGLAYGYTF. The CDR3 coding sequence is TGCAGCGTTGCCGGGCTTGCCTATGGCTACACCTTC.

The chain carries TRBV4-2 and TRBJ1-2; unclear D gene. V lost 5 bases and J 0 bases, leaving 10 bases between the germline ends. This CDR3 spans 14 amino acids. Germline V gene data show CDR1 as LGHNA and CDR2 as YNFKEQ. CDR3 residues: CASSFGPANYGYTF. As DNA, the CDR3 is TGTGCCAGCAGCTTCGGGCCCGCTAACTATGGCTACACCTTC.